This TCR beta chain was found in a study of beta chain features in type 1 diabetes. Findings and limits, study-wide: All four CD4+ subsets from Type 1 diabetes patients carried moderately but significantly shorter TCRB CDR3s. Cells that show high TCR expression could be over-represented by cDNA sequencing.

It was one heparinised blood draw, averaging around 120 mL, that each donor gave. This clone appeared a few times. The antigen is not known. Of the isolated RNA, all was reverse transcribed, and so the sequenced material was expressed TCRB transcripts. TCRdb keeps only in-frame clones here, not all; method: immunoSEQ multiplex PCR. The repertoire consists of 200,000 to 300,000 clones, with around 9.9% occurring once and the leading ten covering approximately 0.017%. This CDR3 is built from 12 residues. Germline values: CDR1 MDHEN, CDR2 SYDVKM. Trimming removed 7 bases at V and 7 bases at J, with 11 bases between.

This TCR came from a man younger than 45 with type 1 diabetes. The sequencing sample was made of naive CD4+ T cells from blood. This rearrangement joins TRBV28 to TRBJ1-5; D not certain. The DNA of the CDR3 is TGTGCCAGCAACTTCGGCGGACAGCCCCAGCATTTT. This codes for CASNFGGQPQHF.